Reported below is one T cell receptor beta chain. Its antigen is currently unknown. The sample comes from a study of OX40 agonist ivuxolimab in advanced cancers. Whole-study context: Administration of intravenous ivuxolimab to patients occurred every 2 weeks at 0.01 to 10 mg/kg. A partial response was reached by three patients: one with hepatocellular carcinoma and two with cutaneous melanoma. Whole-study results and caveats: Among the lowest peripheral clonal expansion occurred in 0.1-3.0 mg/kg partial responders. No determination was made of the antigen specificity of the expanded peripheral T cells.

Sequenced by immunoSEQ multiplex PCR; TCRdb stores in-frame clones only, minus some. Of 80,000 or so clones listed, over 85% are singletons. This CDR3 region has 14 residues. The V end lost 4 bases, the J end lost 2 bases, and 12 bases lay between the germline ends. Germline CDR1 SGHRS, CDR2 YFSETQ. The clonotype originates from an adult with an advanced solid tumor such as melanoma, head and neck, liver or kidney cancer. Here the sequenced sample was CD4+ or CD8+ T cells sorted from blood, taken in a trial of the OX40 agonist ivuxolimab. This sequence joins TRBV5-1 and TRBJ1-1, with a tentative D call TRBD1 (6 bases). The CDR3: CASSGGGTNTEAFF. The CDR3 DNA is TGCGCCAGCAGCGGGGGCGGGACAAACACTGAAGCTTTCTTT. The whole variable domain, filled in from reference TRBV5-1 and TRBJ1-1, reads KAGVTQTPRYLIKTRGQQVTLSCSPISGHRSVSWYQQTPGQGLQFLFEYFSETQRNKGNFPGRFSGRQFSNSRSEMNVSTLELGDSALYLCASSGGGTNTEAFFGQGTRLTVV.